This T cell receptor beta chain was captured in a study of shared clonotypes between healthy human individuals. Overall study results and limits: Shared clonotypes across all four donors exceeded non-shared ones in generation probability. What naive subsets generally showed was a larger estimated richness than memory subsets showed.

Measured with immunoSEQ multiplex PCR; TCRdb has only the in-frame clones, and not every one. Of about 1.1 million clones in the sample, about four fifths are singletons; the top ten hold about 0.52%. Of note for this clone: Its specificity is not known.

Recent vaccinations or acute infections were absent in the healthy HIV-negative adult donors. CDR1 and CDR2 from the germline V gene are MDHEN and SYDVKM. J lost 3 bases, V lost 2 bases, and 5 bases had no gene match. CDR3 length: 17 amino acids. V gene TRBV28 combines with J gene TRBJ2-7; TRBD2 matches at 15 bases. The sequence came from a young man in good health. Some clones in this sample may be carry-over from other donors' samples. The sequenced material came from memory CD4+ T cells from PBMCs. As to subset: CD45RA-negative fraction. The CDR3 nucleotides are TGTGCCAGCAGTTTAGGGGCGGGACTAGCGGGAGGCTACGAGCAGTACTTC. Protein: CASSLGAGLAGGYEQYF.